What follows is one T cell receptor beta chain and its context. The sample originates from a study of blood T cell repertoires in COVID-19. Overall study context: COVID-19 samples from acute and convalescent phases originated in the United States, Italy and Spain. T cells, B-cell-depleted T cells, or PBMCs supplied cDNA or gDNA.

The CDR3 is 16 residues long. CDR1 SGHKS and CDR2 YYEKEE come from the germline V gene (reference sequence). V was pared by 5 bases and J by 4 bases, with 13 bases of the junction left unmatched. In the authors' workflow: Estimated nucleated cell counts came from reference gene primer amplification. Sequenced by immunoSEQ multiplex PCR; TCRdb stores in-frame clones only, minus some. That table furnishes V, J and clone size, whereas the DNA furnished D and trimming. This table holds about 140,000 clones, about 86% found once. This rearrangement joins TRBV5-5 to TRBJ2-3; 7 bases match TRBD2. Sequencing used peripheral blood. The TCR originated in an older woman with acute or convalescent COVID-19. Here the CDR3 reads CASSPQTQGGADTQYF. The CDR3 DNA sequence: TGTGCCAGCAGTCCCCAGACCCAGGGAGGGGCAGATACGCAGTATTTT.